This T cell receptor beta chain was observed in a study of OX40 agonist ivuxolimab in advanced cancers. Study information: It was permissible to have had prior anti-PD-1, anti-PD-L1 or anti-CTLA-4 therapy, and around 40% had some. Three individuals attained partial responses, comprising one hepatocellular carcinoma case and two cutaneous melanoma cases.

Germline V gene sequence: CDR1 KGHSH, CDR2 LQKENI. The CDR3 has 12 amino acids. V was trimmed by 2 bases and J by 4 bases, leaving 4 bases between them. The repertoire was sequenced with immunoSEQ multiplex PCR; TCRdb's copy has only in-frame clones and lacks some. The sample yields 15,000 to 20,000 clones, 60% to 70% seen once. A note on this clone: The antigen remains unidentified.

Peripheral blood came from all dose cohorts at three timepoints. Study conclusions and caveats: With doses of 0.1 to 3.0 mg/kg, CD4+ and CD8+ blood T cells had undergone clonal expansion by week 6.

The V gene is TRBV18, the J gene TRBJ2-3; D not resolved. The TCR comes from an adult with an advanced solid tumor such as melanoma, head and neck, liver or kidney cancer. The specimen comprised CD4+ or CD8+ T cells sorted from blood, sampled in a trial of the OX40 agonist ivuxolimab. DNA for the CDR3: TGTGCCAGCTCACCAGAGCCAGATACGCAGTATTTT. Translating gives CASSPEPDTQYF. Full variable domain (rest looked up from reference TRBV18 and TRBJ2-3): NAGVMQNPRHLVRRRGQEARLRCSPMKGHSHVYWYRQLPEEGLKFMVYLQKENIIDESGMPKERFSAEFPKEGPSILRIQQVVRGDSAAYFCASSPEPDTQYFGPGTRLTVL.